These T cell receptor beta chains were read from a single sample in a study of cytomegalovirus exposure and HLA in healthy donors. Sequencing was performed with immunoSEQ multiplex PCR; in TCRdb, only in-frame clones are kept and a portion is missing. The sample contains over 35,000 clones, 50% of which appear only once. What was sequenced was PBMCs. The source is a human donor in good health. Each CDR3 is given with its conserved first and last residue. The order of the fields is J gene, D gene, V gene, clone size, CDR3 protein, CDR3 DNA. The D gene is left open where the match is weak. Rows give clone size only sometimes, using once, few, many, or a class for an expanded clone.

TRBJ1-3 TRBD1 TRBV5-5 few CASSQGAGGNTIYF TGTGCCAGCAGCCAGGGGGCAGGGGGAAACACCATATATTTT
TRBJ1-2 TRBD1 TRBV5-6 few CASSLLGQGSRNYGYTF TGTGCCAGCAGCTTGTTGGGACAGGGGAGTCGTAACTATGGCTACACCTTC
TRBJ2-1 TRBD1 TRBV9 NA CASSARDRQYNEQFF TGTGCCAGCAGCGCCCGGGACAGGCAATACAATGAGCAGTTCTTC
TRBJ2-3 TRBD2 TRBV7-3 NA CASSPQPGGSTDTQYF TGTGCCAGCAGCCCTCAGCCGGGGGGTAGCACAGATACGCAGTATTTT
TRBJ1-1 NA TRBV11-2 NA CASSRGGSSYTEAFF TGTGCCAGCAGCAGAGGGGGTTCTAGTTACACTGAAGCTTTCTTT
TRBJ1-2 NA TRBV19 NA CASSIVRKDYGYAF TGTGCCAGTAGTATAGTCAGGAAAGACTATGGCTACGCCTTC
TRBJ1-2 TRBD1 TRBV6-5 NA CASSYQDRGRGYTF TGTGCCAGCAGTTACCAGGACAGGGGTCGCGGCTACACCTTC
TRBJ2-3 NA TRBV9 NA CASSVEGSTDTQYF TGTGCCAGCAGCGTAGAGGGGTCCACAGATACGCAGTATTTT
TRBJ2-7 NA TRBV10-3 NA CAISAGDEQYF TGTGCCATCAGCGCAGGGGACGAGCAGTACTTC
TRBJ1-4 NA TRBV14 NA CASSQDLAYNEKLFF TGTGCCAGCAGCCAAGATCTGGCTTATAATGAAAAACTGTTTTTT
TRBJ2-7 NA TRBV27 NA CASTETGLLANEQYF TGTGCCAGCACGGAAACGGGCCTACTAGCTAACGAGCAGTACTTC
TRBJ1-5 NA TRBV5-5 NA CASSLGGRVVGQPQHF TGTGCCAGCAGCTTGGGAGGCAGGGTGGTGGGACAGCCCCAGCATTTT